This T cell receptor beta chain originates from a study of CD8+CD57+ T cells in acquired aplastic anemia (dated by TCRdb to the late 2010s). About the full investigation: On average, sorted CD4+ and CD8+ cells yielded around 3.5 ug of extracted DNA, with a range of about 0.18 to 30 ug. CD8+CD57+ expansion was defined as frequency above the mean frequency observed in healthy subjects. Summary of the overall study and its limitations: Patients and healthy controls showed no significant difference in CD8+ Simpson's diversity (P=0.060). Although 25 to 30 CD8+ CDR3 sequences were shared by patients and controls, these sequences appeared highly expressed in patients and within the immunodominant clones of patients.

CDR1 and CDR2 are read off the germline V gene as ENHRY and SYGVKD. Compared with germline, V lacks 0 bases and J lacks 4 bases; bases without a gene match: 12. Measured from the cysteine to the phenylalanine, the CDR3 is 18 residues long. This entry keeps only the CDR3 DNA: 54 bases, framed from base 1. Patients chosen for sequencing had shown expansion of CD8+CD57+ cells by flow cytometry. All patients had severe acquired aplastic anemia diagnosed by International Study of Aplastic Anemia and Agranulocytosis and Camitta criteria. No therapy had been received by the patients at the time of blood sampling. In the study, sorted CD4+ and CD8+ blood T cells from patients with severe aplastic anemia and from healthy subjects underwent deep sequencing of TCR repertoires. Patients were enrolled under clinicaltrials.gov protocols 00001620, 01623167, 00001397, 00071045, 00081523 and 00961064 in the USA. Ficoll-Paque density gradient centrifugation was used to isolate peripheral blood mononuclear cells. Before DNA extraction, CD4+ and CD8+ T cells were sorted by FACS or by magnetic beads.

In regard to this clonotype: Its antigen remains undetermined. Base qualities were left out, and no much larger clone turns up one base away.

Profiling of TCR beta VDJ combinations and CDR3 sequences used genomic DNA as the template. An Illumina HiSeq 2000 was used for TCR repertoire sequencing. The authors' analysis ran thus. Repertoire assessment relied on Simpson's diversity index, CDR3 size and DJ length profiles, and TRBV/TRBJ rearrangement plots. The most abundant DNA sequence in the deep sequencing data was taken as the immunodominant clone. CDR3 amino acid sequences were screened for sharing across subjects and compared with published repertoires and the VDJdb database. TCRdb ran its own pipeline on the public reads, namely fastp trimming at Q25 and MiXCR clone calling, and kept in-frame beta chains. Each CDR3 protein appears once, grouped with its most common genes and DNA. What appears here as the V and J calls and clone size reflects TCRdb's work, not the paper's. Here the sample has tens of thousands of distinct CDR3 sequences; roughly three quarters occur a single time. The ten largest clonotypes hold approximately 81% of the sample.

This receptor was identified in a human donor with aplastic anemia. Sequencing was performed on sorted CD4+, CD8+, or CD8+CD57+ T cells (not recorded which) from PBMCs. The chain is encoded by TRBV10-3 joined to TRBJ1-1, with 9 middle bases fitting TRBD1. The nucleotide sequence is TGTGCCATCAGTGAGTCCCGGGACAGGGTCCGGGGTTCCACTGAAGCTTTCTTT. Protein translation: CAISESRDRVRGSTEAFF.